Following are 24 T cell receptor beta chains from one sample sequenced in a study of shared clonotypes between healthy human individuals. Method: immunoSEQ multiplex PCR; TCRdb's copy keeps in-frame clones and lacks some. The repertoire holds a few million clones, with approximately 92% as singletons. The sequencing input was naive CD4+ T cells sorted from blood. Specified subset: CD45RA+ positively selected. The receptors shown here come from a man between 18 and 35 years old in good health.

This rearrangement joins TRBV2 to TRBJ2-7; 7 bases are a match to TRBD1. Germline V gene sequence: CDR1 SNHLY, CDR2 FYNNEI. The CDR3 loop spans 14 amino acids. Trimming at V came to 5 bases and at J to 6 bases, leaving 10 bases not matched to a gene. The CDR3: CASSITGQPSEQYF. The CDR3 DNA follows: TGTGCCAGCAGTATTACGGGACAGCCTTCCGAGCAGTACTTC.

The chain recombines TRBV5-1 with TRBJ2-3, with TRBD2 as a possible D gene (7 bases). Germline assignment: CDR1 SGHRS and CDR2 YFSETQ. The CDR3 is 17 residues long. V gave up 0 bases and J gave up 6 bases, with 20 bases separating them. CDR3: CASSLDSGASGGDTQYF. The CDR3 nucleotides read TGCGCCAGCAGCTTGGACTCGGGGGCTAGCGGAGGGGATACGCAGTATTTT.

The chain has TRBV10-1 and TRBJ1-2; the D gene is possibly TRBD1 (5 bases). The V gene's germline CDR1 is WNHNN and CDR2 SYGVQD (reference sequence). CDR3 length: 13 residues. Trimming stripped 9 bases from V and 10 bases from J, with 21 bases between. The CDR3, as DNA: TGCGCCAGAGGGGATAGTCATATCGACGCCTACACCTTC. Translation gives CARGDSHIDAYTF.

This clone was seen once. V and J are TRBV2 and TRBJ1-2; D might be TRBD1 (6 bases). Trimming removed 5 bases from V and 4 bases from J, with 14 bases in between. Germline CDR1 is SNHLY and CDR2 is FYNNEI. The CDR3 runs 14 residues. CDR3 in amino acids: CASSTGQLSYGYTF. CDR3 in DNA: TGTGCCAGCAGTACCGGACAGCTAAGCTATGGCTACACCTTC.

Turning to this clone: This sample includes further DNA sequences coding for the same CDR3. The chain couples TRBV10-3 to TRBJ2-7; no definite D call. The germline V gene has CDR1 ENHRY and CDR2 SYGVKD. With 0 bases removed from V and 4 bases from J, the gap between germline ends came to 4 bases. The CDR3 length is 12 residues. Here the CDR3 reads CAISESVYEQYF. The CDR3 nucleotides are TGTGCCATCAGTGAGTCGGTTTACGAGCAGTACTTC.

This clone has more than one count but fewer than ten. This rearrangement joins TRBV18 to TRBJ1-2, with D possibly TRBD1 on 5 matching bases. Trimming removed 2 bases at V and 6 bases at J, with 13 bases between. This CDR3 contains 14 residues. Germline CDR1 KGHSH, CDR2 LQKENI. The CDR3 loop reads CASSPSKGSNGYTF. The CDR3 nucleotides are TGTGCCAGCTCACCATCTAAGGGGTCTAATGGCTACACCTTC.

V and J are TRBV30 and TRBJ1-5; unclear D gene. V lost 3 bases to trimming and J lost 9 bases, with 15 bases between them. The V gene's germline CDR1 is GTSNPN and CDR2 SVGIG (reference sequence). This CDR3 has 13 residues. In DNA form, the CDR3 reads TGTGCCTGGAGAGAGGGCAACTTAGGGCCCCAGCATTTT. Amino acid sequence: CAWREGNLGPQHF.

This rearrangement joins TRBV7-2 to TRBJ2-1; a weak D match, TRBD2 (6 bases). Trimming removed 1 base from V and 9 bases from J, with 13 bases in between. Germline-derived CDR1 and CDR2 are SGHTA and FQGNSA. CDR3 length equals 14 residues. The CDR3 region is CASSLEVLASEQFF. CDR3 nucleotide sequence: TGTGCCAGCAGCTTAGAGGTTCTAGCGAGTGAGCAGTTCTTC.

This clone was detected a few times. The V call is TRBV7-3, the J call TRBJ1-2; D unresolved. The V and J ends lost 0 bases and 8 bases respectively, with 16 bases between them. Germline CDR1 reads SGHTA; CDR2 reads FQGTGA. This CDR3 is built from 15 residues. The DNA for the CDR3 is TGTGCCAGCAGCTTAACGTCCGGTGCCGGGAGCGGCTACACCTTC. This sequence encodes CASSLTSGAGSGYTF.

The chain employs TRBV10-3 and TRBJ2-7; 10 bases agree with TRBD2. V lost 0 bases and J lost 4; bases outside the gene matches: 9. This CDR3 spans 17 amino acids. The germline V gene encodes CDR1 ENHRY and CDR2 SYGVKD. CDR3 in DNA: TGTGCCATCAGTGAGTCGCAGCGGGGGGGCCTCGGATACGAGCAGTACTTC. Amino acids: CAISESQRGGLGYEQYF.

The chain employs TRBV9 and TRBJ2-1; tentative D call: TRBD2 (5 bases). The germline gives CDR1 SGDLS, CDR2 YYNGEE. The V and J ends lost 4 bases and 6 bases respectively, with 14 bases between them. This CDR3 has 14 amino acids. As DNA, the CDR3 is TGTGCCAGCAGCACCGGACTCGGTTTCAATGAGCAGTTCTTC. Protein product: CASSTGLGFNEQFF.

The genes are TRBV9 and TRBJ1-4; the D gene is possibly TRBD1 (5 bases). The germline CDR1 and CDR2 sequences are SGDLS and YYNGEE. This CDR3 spans 16 amino acids. Trimming took off 0 bases at V and 8 bases at J, with 17 bases between the two ends. The CDR3 here is CASSVAIAGTPEKLFF. The CDR3 DNA reads TGTGCCAGCAGCGTAGCTATTGCAGGGACGCCAGAAAAACTGTTTTTT. The whole variable domain, remainder taken from reference TRBV9 and TRBJ1-4, is DSGVTQTPKHLITATGQRVTLRCSPRSGDLSVYWYQQSLDQGLQFLIQYYNGEERAKGNILERFSAQQFPDLHSELNLSSLELGDSALYFCASSVAIAGTPEKLFFGSGTQLSVL.

The chain employs TRBV6-1 and TRBJ2-3, with D uncertain. Germline CDR1 is MNHNS and CDR2 is SASEGT. Trimming shortened V by 2 bases and J by 0 bases, and 12 bases separated the two germline ends. The CDR3 has 16 amino acids. The DNA of the CDR3 is TGTGCCAGCAGTGAATTCCAGGAACCTAGCACAGATACGCAGTATTTT. Its translation: CASSEFQEPSTDTQYF.

This chain connects TRBV9 to TRBJ1-2; 7 positions agree with TRBD1. CDR1 and CDR2 from the germline V gene are SGDLS and YYNGEE. This CDR3 spans 14 amino acids. The ends lost 0 bases at V and 10 bases at J; junction bases unmatched: 9. For the CDR3, the DNA is TGTGCCAGCAGCGTAGCTGGACAGGCCTTATCCTACACCTTC. It yields the protein CASSVAGQALSYTF.

V gene TRBV5-1 combines with J gene TRBJ1-1, with 7 nucleotides matching TRBD1. CDR3 length: 15 amino acids. Germline V gene data show CDR1 as SGHRS and CDR2 as YFSETQ. Trimming cost V 1 base and J 5 bases; bases outside gene matches: 8. The DNA for the CDR3 is TGCGCCAGCAGCTTGACAGGGGCTCGATATACTGAAGCTTTCTTT. It encodes CASSLTGARYTEAFF.

About this clone: The same CDR3 arises from other DNA sequences in this sample as well. The CDR3 nucleotides read TGTGCCAGCAGCTTAGGACTAGCGGACTACAATGAGCAGTTCTTC. The encoded protein is CASSLGLADYNEQFF. V usage is TRBV7-8 and J usage is TRBJ2-1; TRBD2 matches at 9 bases. CDR1 and CDR2 (germline): SGHVS, FQNEAQ. Germline trimming cut 1 base from V and 3 bases from J; bases unmatched to any gene: 1. The CDR3 runs 15 residues.

The chain couples TRBV10-3 to TRBJ2-5; the D call may be TRBD1 or TRBD2 (6 bases each). The V and J ends lost 3 bases and 2 bases respectively, with 13 bases between them. CDR1 is ENHRY and CDR2 is SYGVKD in the germline V gene. CDR3 length: 15 residues. For the CDR3, the DNA is TGTGCCATCAGTGAAGGGGGGACTGCGCAAGAGACCCAGTACTTC. Its protein is CAISEGGTAQETQYF.

The chain recombines TRBV7-2 with TRBJ2-4; TRBD2 matches 9 bases. Germline CDR1 and CDR2: SGHTA and FQGNSA. The CDR3 is made up of 15 amino acids. The V gene end was trimmed by 5 bases and the J gene end by 3 bases; junction bases not matched to a gene: 5. The CDR3 nucleotides are TGTGCCAGCAGCCTTAGCGGGAGTGACAAAAACATTCAGTACTTC. As protein: CASSLSGSDKNIQYF.

This clone was observed a single time. The chain employs TRBV9 and TRBJ1-1; no reliable D call. Germline V gene sequence: CDR1 SGDLS, CDR2 YYNGEE. The CDR3 contains 14 residues. With 1 base removed from V and 3 bases from J, the gap between germline ends came to 10 bases. This CDR3 reads CASSVLSGDTEAFF. CDR3 in DNA: TGTGCCAGCAGCGTACTCTCGGGAGACACTGAAGCTTTCTTT. Full variable domain (remainder filled in from reference TRBV9 and TRBJ1-1): DSGVTQTPKHLITATGQRVTLRCSPRSGDLSVYWYQQSLDQGLQFLIQYYNGEERAKGNILERFSAQQFPDLHSELNLSSLELGDSALYFCASSVLSGDTEAFFGQGTRLTVV.

V gene TRBV10-3 combines with J gene TRBJ2-1; D may match TRBD1 or TRBD2 (6 bases each). V was pared by 8 bases and J by 5 bases, with 13 bases between. The CDR3 spans 13 residues. Germline CDR1 is ENHRY and CDR2 is SYGVKD. This CDR3 is CAIGGRDNNEQFF. The CDR3 bases are TGTGCCATCGGAGGGCGGGACAACAATGAGCAGTTCTTC.

This rearrangement joins TRBV5-1 to TRBJ1-4, with D tentatively TRBD1 (5 bases). Germline V gene sequence: CDR1 SGHRS, CDR2 YFSETQ. V lost 6 bases to trimming and J lost 4 bases, with 16 bases between them. This CDR3 is built from 15 residues. The CDR3 nucleotides read TGCGCCAGCACCAGACAGCCGGGGGGTAATGAAAAACTGTTTTTT. Protein: CASTRQPGGNEKLFF.

The chain recombines TRBV7-9 with TRBJ2-2; 12 bases are a match to TRBD2. This CDR3 is 18 amino acids long. Germline trimming cut 4 bases from V and 2 bases from J; bases unmatched to any gene: 8. Germline CDR1 reads SEHNR; CDR2 reads FQNEAQ (reference sequence). This CDR3 reads CASSSSGGARANTGELFF. The CDR3 bases are TGTGCCAGCAGCTCTAGCGGGGGGGCGAGGGCCAACACCGGGGAGCTGTTTTTT.

The chain employs TRBV16 and TRBJ2-5, with a possible D match to TRBD1 (6 bases). V gave up 0 bases and J gave up 10 bases, with 9 bases separating them. Looked up from germline, CDR1 is KGHSY and CDR2 is FQNENV. The CDR3 is 12 amino acids. CDR3 nucleotides: TGTGCCAGCAGCCAATCAATACAGGGCCAGTACTTC. Its protein product is CASSQSIQGQYF.

The chain employs TRBV19 and TRBJ2-2, with 8 bases lining up with TRBD1. The germline V gene encodes CDR1 LNHDA and CDR2 SQIVND (reference sequence). The ends lost 9 bases at V and 6 bases at J; junction bases unmatched: 6. The CDR3 is 13 amino acids. The CDR3 is CASKTGAPGELFF. CDR3 nucleotide sequence: TGTGCCAGCAAGACAGGGGCCCCCGGGGAGCTGTTTTTT.